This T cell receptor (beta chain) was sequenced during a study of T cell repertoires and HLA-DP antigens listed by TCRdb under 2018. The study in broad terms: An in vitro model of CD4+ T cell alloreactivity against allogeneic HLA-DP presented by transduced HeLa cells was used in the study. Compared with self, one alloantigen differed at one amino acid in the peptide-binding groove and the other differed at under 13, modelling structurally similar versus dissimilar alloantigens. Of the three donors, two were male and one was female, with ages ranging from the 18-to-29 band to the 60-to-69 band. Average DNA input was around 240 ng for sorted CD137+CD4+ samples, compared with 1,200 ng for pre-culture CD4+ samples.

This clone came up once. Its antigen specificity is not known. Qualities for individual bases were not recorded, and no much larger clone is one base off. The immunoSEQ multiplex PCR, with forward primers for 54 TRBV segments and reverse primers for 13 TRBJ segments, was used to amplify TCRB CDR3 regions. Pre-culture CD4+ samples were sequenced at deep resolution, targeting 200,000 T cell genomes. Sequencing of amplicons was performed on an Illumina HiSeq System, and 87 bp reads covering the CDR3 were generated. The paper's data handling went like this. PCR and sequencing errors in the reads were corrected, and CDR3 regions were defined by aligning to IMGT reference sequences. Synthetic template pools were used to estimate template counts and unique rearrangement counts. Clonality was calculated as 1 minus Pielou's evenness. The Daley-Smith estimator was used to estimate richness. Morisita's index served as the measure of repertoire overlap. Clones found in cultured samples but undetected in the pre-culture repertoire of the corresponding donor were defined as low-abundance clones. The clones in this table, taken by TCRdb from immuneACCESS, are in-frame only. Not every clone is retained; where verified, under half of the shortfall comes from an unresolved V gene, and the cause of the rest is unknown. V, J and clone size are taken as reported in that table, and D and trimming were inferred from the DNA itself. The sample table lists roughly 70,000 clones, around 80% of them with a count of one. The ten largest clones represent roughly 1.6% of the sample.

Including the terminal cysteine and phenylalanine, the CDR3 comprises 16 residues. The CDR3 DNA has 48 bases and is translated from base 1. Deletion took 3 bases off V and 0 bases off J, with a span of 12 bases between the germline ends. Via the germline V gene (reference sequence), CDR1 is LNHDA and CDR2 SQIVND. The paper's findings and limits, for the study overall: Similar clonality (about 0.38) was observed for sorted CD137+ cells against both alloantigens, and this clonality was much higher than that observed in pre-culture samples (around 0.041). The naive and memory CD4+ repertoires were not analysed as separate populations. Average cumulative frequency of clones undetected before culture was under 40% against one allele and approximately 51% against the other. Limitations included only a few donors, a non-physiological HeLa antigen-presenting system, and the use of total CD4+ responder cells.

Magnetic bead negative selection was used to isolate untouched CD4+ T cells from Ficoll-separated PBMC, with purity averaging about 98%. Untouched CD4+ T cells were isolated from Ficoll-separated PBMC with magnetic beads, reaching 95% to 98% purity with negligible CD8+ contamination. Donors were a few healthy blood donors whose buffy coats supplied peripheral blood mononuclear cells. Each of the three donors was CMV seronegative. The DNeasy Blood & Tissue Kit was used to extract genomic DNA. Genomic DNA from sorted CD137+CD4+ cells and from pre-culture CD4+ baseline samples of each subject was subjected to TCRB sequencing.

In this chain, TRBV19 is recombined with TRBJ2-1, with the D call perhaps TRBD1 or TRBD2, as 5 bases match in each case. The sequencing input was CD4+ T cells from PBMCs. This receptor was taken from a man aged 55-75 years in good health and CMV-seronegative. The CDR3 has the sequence CASSIAGTDSYNEQFF. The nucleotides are TGTGCCAGTAGTATCGCCGGGACGGACTCCTACAATGAGCAGTTCTTC.